The next 20 T cell receptor beta chains were all read from a single sample in a study of blood T cell repertoires in COVID-19. Assay used: immunoSEQ multiplex PCR; TCRdb lists only in-frame clones, some missing. Among 85,000 to 120,000 clones listed, roughly 86% were seen once. The sample was peripheral blood. The receptors originated from a man aged 40-50 years with active or convalescent COVID-19.

The chain carries TRBV25-1 and TRBJ1-6, with 8 bases fitting TRBD1. J was trimmed by 10 bases and V by 4 bases; bases with no gene match: 3. Germline CDR1 and CDR2: MGHDK and SYGVNS. The CDR3 sequence is 13 residues long. DNA for the CDR3: TGTGCCAGCAGTGGGACAGGGAGATCACCCCTCCACTTT. Protein: CASSGTGRSPLHF.

This clone showed up just once. This chain uses TRBV2 with TRBJ1-1; 7 nucleotides line up with TRBD1. CDR3 length: 13 residues. V shed 5 bases, J shed 4 bases, and the junction held 4 bases outside the gene matches. Germline-derived CDR1 and CDR2 are SNHLY and FYNNEI. This CDR3 reads CASSLAGGTEAFF. Here the CDR3 DNA reads TGTGCCAGCAGTCTAGCAGGGGGCACTGAAGCTTTCTTT.

The chain employs TRBV7-6 and TRBJ2-2; TRBD1 might be the D (6 bases). Trimming stripped 1 base from V and 3 bases from J, with 9 bases between. From germline, CDR1 is SGHVS and CDR2 FNYEAQ. The length of the CDR3 is 15 residues. The CDR3 DNA reads as TGTGCCAGCAGCTTAGGACAGGTTTACACCGGGGAGCTGTTTTTT. This codes for CASSLGQVYTGELFF.

The chain couples TRBV29-1 to TRBJ2-1; 7 bases align to TRBD1. V was pared by 7 bases and J by 7 bases, with 7 bases of the junction left unmatched. The CDR3 totals 12 residues. The germline V gene has CDR1 SQVTM and CDR2 ANQGSEA. CDR3 amino acids: CSGQGGRNEQFF. The CDR3 DNA is TGCAGCGGACAGGGTGGGCGGAATGAGCAGTTCTTC.

Only a few counts were recorded for this clone. The rearrangement joins TRBV7-2 to TRBJ2-3; 8 nucleotides match TRBD2. Looked up from germline, CDR1 is SGHTA and CDR2 is FQGNSA. V gave up 5 bases and J gave up 8 bases; unmatched junction bases: 9. This CDR3 has 14 amino acids. In DNA form, the CDR3 reads TGTGCCAGCAGCACCATCGGGGGGGCTTCTACGCAGTATTTT. Translated, it gives CASSTIGGASTQYF. The variable domain in full, with the rest retrieved from reference TRBV7-2 and TRBJ2-3, is GAGVSQSPSNKVTEKGKDVELRCDPISGHTALYWYRQSLGQGLEFLIYFQGNSAPDKSGLPSDRFSAERTGGSVSTLTIQRTQQEDSAVYLCASSTIGGASTQYFGPGTRLTVL.

The chain recombines TRBV5-6 with TRBJ1-1; TRBD1 might be the D (6 bases). Germline CDR1 SGHDT, CDR2 YYEEEE. V shed 3 bases and J shed 4 bases, with 16 bases lying between them. The CDR3 sequence is 15 residues long. The CDR3 here is CASSWRSGGPTEAFF. CDR3 bases: TGTGCCAGCAGCTGGCGGTCTGGGGGCCCCACTGAAGCTTTCTTT.

V and J are TRBV6-6 and TRBJ1-5; the match to TRBD1 covers 7 bases. Germline V gene lookup returns CDR1 MNHNY and CDR2 SVGAGI (reference sequence). The CDR3 runs to 15 residues. V shed 3 bases and J 4 bases; nucleotides not matched to a gene: 6. The CDR3 here is CASSYGQGVNQPQHF. The CDR3 region has the DNA TGTGCCAGCAGTTATGGGCAGGGGGTAAATCAGCCCCAGCATTTT.

CDR3 protein: CASSPRRLANYGYTF. The CDR3 DNA reads TGTGCCAGCAGCCCAAGACGCCTAGCTAACTATGGCTACACCTTC. The chain carries TRBV7-2 and TRBJ1-2; D gene ambiguous. This CDR3 spans 15 amino acids. Trimming took 5 bases from V and 0 from J, leaving 13 bases between them. Germline V gives CDR1 SGHTA, CDR2 FQGNSA.

This clone was seen a few times. The chain uses TRBV6-6 and TRBJ2-7; possible D gene TRBD2, 5 bases. V lost 2 bases and J lost 5, with 16 bases in between. The CDR3 consists of 15 residues. Germline assignment: CDR1 MNHNY and CDR2 SVGAGI (reference sequence). CDR3 in DNA: TGTGCCAGCAGTTACGGGAGCTCCGGTCGCGACGAGCAGTACTTC. Residues: CASSYGSSGRDEQYF.

J is TRBJ1-5 and V is TRBV12-3 or TRBV12-4; the match to TRBD1 covers 7 bases. The CDR3 is 13 amino acids. V lost 5 bases and J lost 6; bases outside the gene matches: 4. This CDR3 is CASSETGFQPQHF. CDR3 bases: TGTGCCAGCAGTGAGACAGGGTTTCAGCCCCAGCATTTT.

The V call is TRBV4-1, the J call TRBJ1-5; D ambiguous. V was clipped by 0 bases and J by 5 bases, with 11 bases between them. CDR3 length: 15 residues. Germline V gives CDR1 MGHRA, CDR2 YSYEKL. CDR3: CASSQDPQVDQPQHF. In DNA, the CDR3 is TGCGCCAGCAGCCAAGATCCCCAGGTTGATCAGCCCCAGCATTTT.

The chain recombines TRBV30 with TRBJ2-7, with TRBD1 matching 12 bases. With V trimmed by 5 bases and J by 7 bases, 9 bases remained unmatched. The CDR3 spans 14 residues. The V gene's germline CDR1 is GTSNPN and CDR2 SVGIG (reference sequence). In DNA form, the CDR3 reads TGTGCCTGGGACACGGGACAGGGGGCGCAAGAGCAGTACTTC. The encoded protein is CAWDTGQGAQEQYF. The full variable domain, with the rest looked up from reference TRBV30 and TRBJ2-7, is SQTIHQWPATLVQPVGSPLSLECTVEGTSNPNLYWYRQAAGRGLQLLFYSVGIGQISSEVPQNLSASRPQDRQFILSSKKLLLSDSGFYLCAWDTGQGAQEQYFGPGTRLTVT.

This clone showed up just once. V and J are TRBV20-1 and TRBJ1-4; D gene unclear. Germline V gene sequence: CDR1 DFQATT, CDR2 SNEGSKA (reference sequence). V gave up 0 bases and J gave up 7 bases, with 3 bases separating them. This CDR3 has 11 amino acids. The CDR3 coding sequence is TGCAGTGCTAGAGATCGTGAAAAACTGTTTTTT. It codes for CSARDREKLFF.

The chain uses TRBV5-1 and TRBJ2-7; TRBD1 might be the D (6 bases). Germline CDR1 and CDR2: SGHRS and YFSETQ. V gave up 5 bases and J gave up 2 bases, with 17 bases separating them. This CDR3 is built from 15 residues. The DNA for the CDR3 is TGCGCCAGCAGTCCAGGACAGACCAGCACCTACGAGCAGTACTTC. Residues: CASSPGQTSTYEQYF.

This chain joins TRBV6-2 or TRBV6-3 and TRBJ1-3; D is unclear. This CDR3 has 15 amino acids. Trimming stripped 0 bases from V and 2 bases from J, with 8 bases between. Looked up from germline, CDR1 is MNHEY and CDR2 is SVGEGT. DNA of the CDR3: TGTGCCAGCAGTTACTCCAGTTCCCCTGGAAACACCATATATTTT. Protein sequence: CASSYSSSPGNTIYF.

The V call is TRBV7-9, the J call TRBJ2-5; 7 bases agree with TRBD1. Looked up from germline, CDR1 is SEHNR and CDR2 is FQNEAQ (reference sequence). The CDR3 spans 14 residues. J gave up 1 base and V 3 bases, and 2 bases lay outside the gene matches. The CDR3 sequence: CASSFRQGQETQYF. The DNA for the CDR3 is TGTGCCAGCAGCTTCAGACAGGGCCAAGAGACCCAGTACTTC.

V is TRBV11-2 and J is TRBJ1-1; 7 bases line up with TRBD1. This CDR3 is 13 amino acids long. Germline-derived CDR1 and CDR2 are SGHAT and FQNNGV. Trimming removed 5 bases from V and 7 bases from J; junction bases left unmatched: 7. CDR3 sequence (DNA): TGTGCCAGCAGCCTCCCAGGGGGAGATGAAGCTTTCTTT. Protein: CASSLPGGDEAFF.

V and J are TRBV19 and TRBJ2-5; 10 nucleotides line up with TRBD2. The CDR3 totals 15 residues. V shed 4 bases and J 1 base; nucleotides not matched to a gene: 3. Germline V CDR1 and CDR2: LNHDA, SQIVND (reference sequence). The CDR3: CASSKIAGGQETQYF. For the CDR3, the DNA is TGTGCCAGTAGTAAGATAGCGGGGGGCCAAGAGACCCAGTACTTC.

The chain carries TRBV11-1 and TRBJ2-7, with 8 bases fitting TRBD2. Losses at the gene ends were 5 bases for V and 3 bases for J; bases not matched to a gene: 6. Per germline, CDR1 SGHAT and CDR2 FQDESV (reference sequence). This CDR3 spans 14 amino acids. The CDR3 sequence: CASSPRAGGYEQYF. The CDR3 coding sequence is TGTGCCAGCAGCCCCCGGGCGGGGGGCTACGAGCAGTACTTC.

The V gene is TRBV30, the J gene TRBJ2-5, with TRBD1 identical over 7 bases. Germline V gene data show CDR1 as GTSNPN and CDR2 as SVGIG (reference sequence). This CDR3 is 11 amino acids long. With V trimmed by 8 bases and J by 2 bases, 2 bases remained unmatched. The CDR3 loop is CAGTVQETQYF. CDR3 in DNA: TGTGCCGGGACAGTTCAAGAGACCCAGTACTTC.